This T cell receptor (beta chain) was retrieved from a study of CXCR3-negative and CXCR3-positive naive CD8 T cells. Findings and caveats of the study: Greater hydrophobicity was found in TRB CDR3s of CXCR3-positive naive cells than of CXCR3-negative naive cells. Both of the naive subsets showed about the same high diversity, but memory CD8+ cells had much less.

As for this clonotype: The antigen remains undetermined.

The CDR3 spans 13 residues. Germline CDR1 MDHEN, CDR2 SYDVKM. cDNA libraries for TRB were generated by 5' RACE incorporating UMI labels. Following a re-call of the 5' RACE reads, TCRdb has one entry per CDR3 protein and lacks DNA. The sample is made up of approximately 100,000 distinct CDR3 sequences, and the top ten hold approximately 1.7% of it. V is TRBV28 and J is TRBJ2-3; no DNA is available, so the TRBD2 call from TCRdb remains unchecked. The TCR comes from a human donor in good health. Some clones in this sample may be carry-over from other donors' samples. The sequenced sample was naive CXCR3- CD8+ T cells from blood. Subset here: CD45RO-CCR7+CD27+CD95- naive CD8+ T cells lacking CXCR3 (TNR3-). Here the CDR3 reads CASSKGLSDTQYF.